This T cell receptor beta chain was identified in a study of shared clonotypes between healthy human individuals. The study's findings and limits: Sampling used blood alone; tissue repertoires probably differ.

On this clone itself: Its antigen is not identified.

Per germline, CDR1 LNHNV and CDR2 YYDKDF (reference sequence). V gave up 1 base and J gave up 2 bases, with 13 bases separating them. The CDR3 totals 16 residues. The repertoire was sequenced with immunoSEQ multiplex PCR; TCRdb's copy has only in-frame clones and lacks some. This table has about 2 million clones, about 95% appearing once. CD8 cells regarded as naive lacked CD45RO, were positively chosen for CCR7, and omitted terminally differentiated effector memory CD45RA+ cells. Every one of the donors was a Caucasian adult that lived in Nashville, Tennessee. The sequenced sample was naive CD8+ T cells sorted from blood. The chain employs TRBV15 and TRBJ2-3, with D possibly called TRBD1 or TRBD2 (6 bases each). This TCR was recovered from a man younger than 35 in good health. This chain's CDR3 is CATSRGEGGHTDTQYF. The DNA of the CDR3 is TGTGCCACCAGCAGAGGGGAAGGGGGGCACACAGATACGCAGTATTTT.